This T cell receptor (beta chain) was retrieved from a study of blood T cell repertoires in COVID-19. As for the study in general: PBMCs, B-cell-depleted T cells, or T cells were the source of the cDNA or gDNA that made up the material.

In the authors' workflow: Amplified reference gene primers provided the basis for estimating nucleated cell counts. TCRdb's table, derived via immunoSEQ multiplex PCR, lists solely in-frame clones and lacks some. V, J and clone size are those of that table, while D and trimming were read from the DNA. This table holds around 120,000 clones, roughly 88% found once. This clone was counted once. CDR1 and CDR2 from the germline V gene are ENHRY and SYGVKD. The CDR3 extends over 16 amino acids. The ends lost 2 bases at V and 4 bases at J; junction bases unmatched: 7. The sequencing sample was made of peripheral blood. The source is a woman in her fifties or sixties with active or convalescent COVID-19. The chain uses TRBV10-3 and TRBJ1-3, with 8 bases identical to TRBD1. The CDR3 region is CAISERGTGGGNTIYF. CDR3 coding DNA: TGTGCCATCAGTGAGAGGGGGACAGGAGGAGGAAACACCATATATTTT.